The rows below give T cell receptor beta chains drawn from one sample of a study of cytomegalovirus exposure and HLA in healthy donors. The protocol was immunoSEQ multiplex PCR, while the TCRdb copy is restricted to in-frame clones and leaves out a portion. The table includes a few hundred thousand clones, approximately 80% detected once. Material: PBMCs. These receptors all come from a girl between 10 and 17 years old in good health and CMV-seronegative. The conserved cysteine and the conserved F or W are not part of the CDR3 here. Each record gives: V gene, CDR3 protein.

V: TRBV23-1
CDR3: ASSPGKLGYT

V: TRBV30
CDR3: AWNRAGAGEQF

V: TRBV28
CDR3: ASRSPRGGQPQH

V: TRBV6-1
CDR3: ASSGTGRKDEQY

V: TRBV7-6
CDR3: ASSPRLAGDYEQY

V: TRBV10-3
CDR3: AISDRDTEAF

V: TRBV30
CDR3: AWSVYYSNQPQH

V: TRBV5-6
CDR3: ASSFFDSTYNEQF

V: TRBV7-2
CDR3: ASSAGGTGTNTGELF

V: TRBV6-5
CDR3: ASSNRRGVRTEAF

V: TRBV7-7
CDR3: ASSLAGPGWSEQF

V: TRBV30
CDR3: AWSAGTGRTEAF

V: TRBV5-4
CDR3: ASSADLDRGRLGREKLF

V: TRBV2
CDR3: ASTSGVRETQY

V: TRBV6-5
CDR3: ASSSTPPGINEQF

V: TRBV19
CDR3: ASGSGGLSTDTQY